This passage covers 27 T cell receptor beta chains from one sample sequenced in a study of T cells in Graves' hyperthyroidism and ophthalmopathy. Researchers amplified the TCR beta CDR3 regions from RNA transcripts. Using the HTBI primer set, a first-round RT-PCR was run on the TCR CDR3. TCRdb reanalysed the multiplex PCR reads using MiXCR and keeps one entry per CDR3 protein. The table includes about 500,000 distinct CDR3 sequences, over 15% detected once. Specimen: blood. These receptors all stem from a woman under 30 with Graves' hyperthyroidism.

In its sample, this clonotype was seen many times. This sequence joins TRBV11-2 and TRBJ2-7; no clear D gene. V dropped 1 base and J dropped 4 bases, with 14 bases sitting between them. The CDR3 contains 15 residues. The germline CDR1 and CDR2 sequences are SGHAT and FQNNGV. CDR3 in DNA: TGTGCCAGCAGCTTAGTCACCCAGTATTCGTACGAGCAGTACTTC. Residues: CASSLVTQYSYEQYF.

This clonotype was seen ten or more times. The CDR3 nucleotides are TGTGCCAGCAGTTTGAGTGGATTCGGACAGCCCCAGCATTTT. Translation gives CASSLSGFGQPQHF. The V call is TRBV12-3 or TRBV12-4, the J call TRBJ1-5; unclear D gene. V was pared by 3 bases and J by 7 bases, with 13 bases between. The CDR3 sequence is 14 residues long.

V usage is TRBV3-1 and J usage is TRBJ2-4; 7 positions agree with TRBD2. Per germline, CDR1 LGHDT and CDR2 YNNKEL (reference sequence). The CDR3 contains 15 residues. Losses at the gene ends were 1 base for V and 3 bases for J; bases not matched to a gene: 3. The CDR3 sequence: CASSQARGVKNIQYF. The CDR3 DNA reads TGTGCCAGCAGCCAAGCTCGGGGGGTCAAAAACATTCAGTACTTC.

This clonotype was recorded many times. The chain recombines TRBV7-9 with TRBJ2-7; D remains ambiguous. Germline V gene sequence: CDR1 SEHNR, CDR2 FQNEAQ (reference sequence). Between the trimmed V and J ends, which lost 4 bases and 1 base, there was a span of 11 bases. The CDR3 has 14 amino acids. This CDR3 is CASSSEGRSYEQYF. The CDR3 DNA is TGTGCCAGCAGCTCCGAAGGGCGGTCCTACGAGCAGTACTTC. Complete variable domain (other parts from reference TRBV7-9 and TRBJ2-7): DTGVSQNPRHKITKRGQNVTFRCDPISEHNRLYWYRQTLGQGPEFLTYFQNEAQLEKSRLLSDRFSAERPKGSFSTLEIQRTEQGDSAMYLCASSSEGRSYEQYFGPGTRLTVT.

Ten or more counts support this clonotype. This chain's CDR3 is CASSLIHGEPQHF. CDR3 coding DNA: TGTGCCAGCAGCTTAATTCATGGGGAGCCCCAGCATTTT. This chain joins TRBV11-2 and TRBJ1-5; D gene uncertain. CDR3 length: 13 residues. V gave up 2 bases and J gave up 8 bases, with 10 bases separating them. Germline V gene sequence: CDR1 SGHAT, CDR2 FQNNGV.

This clonotype was detected many times. V gene TRBV28 combines with J gene TRBJ2-5, with D possibly being TRBD1 (5 bases). Per the germline V gene, CDR1 is MDHEN and CDR2 is SYDVKM. V was shortened by 8 bases and J by 2 bases, with 12 bases between the two germline ends. The CDR3 runs to 13 residues. Here the CDR3 reads CASLGAAQETQYF. The CDR3 nucleotides read TGTGCCAGCTTAGGGGCAGCTCAAGAGACCCAGTACTTC. The whole variable domain, filled in from reference TRBV28 and TRBJ2-5, reads DVKVTQSSRYLVKRTGEKVFLECVQDMDHENMFWYRQDPGLGLRLIYFSYDVKMKEKGDIPEGYSVSREKKERFSLILESASTNQTSMYLCASLGAAQETQYFGPGTRLLVL.

The chain carries TRBV19 and TRBJ2-5; 9 nucleotides line up with TRBD2. The CDR3 totals 16 residues. The junction had 8 bases not matched to a gene; V was cut back by 4 bases and J by 2 bases. Germline values: CDR1 LNHDA, CDR2 SQIVND (reference sequence). CDR3 in amino acids: CASSRSVAGAQETQYF. CDR3 in DNA: TGTGCCAGTAGTAGATCCGTAGCGGGGGCACAAGAGACCCAGTACTTC.

The chain combines TRBV19 with TRBJ1-4, with a tentative D call TRBD1 (6 bases). V was cut by 7 bases and J by 3 bases, with 15 bases left in between. Looked up from germline, CDR1 is LNHDA and CDR2 is SQIVND (reference sequence). The CDR3 length is 15 residues. DNA for the CDR3: TGTGCCAGTACTACTTACGGGGGCGCTAATGAAAAACTGTTTTTT. This gives the protein CASTTYGGANEKLFF.

This clonotype was seen a handful of times. The V call is TRBV10-3, the J call TRBJ1-2; 10 nucleotides match TRBD1. J gave up 6 bases and V 2 bases, and 6 bases lay outside the gene matches. The CDR3 extends over 15 amino acids. Germline CDR1 ENHRY, CDR2 SYGVKD. The CDR3 sequence is CAISEARQGADGYTF. The CDR3 coding sequence is TGTGCCATCAGTGAGGCGCGACAGGGGGCCGATGGCTACACCTTC.

This clonotype occurred a few times. This chain joins TRBV6-6 and TRBJ2-4; 8 bases match TRBD1. The germline V gene encodes CDR1 MNHNY and CDR2 SVGAGI (reference sequence). The CDR3 consists of 17 residues. With 2 bases clipped from V and 0 bases from J, the junction kept 6 bases outside the gene matches. CDR3 sequence reads: CASSYGGTGVAKNIQYF. DNA of the CDR3: TGTGCCAGCAGTTACGGGGGGACAGGAGTAGCCAAAAACATTCAGTACTTC.

This clonotype was detected ten times or more. V and J are TRBV5-1 and TRBJ2-7, with D possibly being TRBD1 (5 bases). Per the germline V gene, CDR1 is SGHRS and CDR2 is YFSETQ. Trimming stripped 0 bases from V and 4 bases from J, with 17 bases between. CDR3 length: 16 residues. In nucleotides, the CDR3 is TGCGCCAGCAGCTTGGGATTGGCAGGGATAACGTACGAGCAGTACTTC. It codes for CASSLGLAGITYEQYF.

This clonotype came up many times. The chain's CDR3 is CASSLLGSGYGYTF. The CDR3 coding sequence is TGCGCCAGCAGCTTGCTTGGTTCAGGCTATGGCTACACCTTC. The chain joins TRBV5-1 to TRBJ1-2; D call uncertain. The CDR3 sequence is 14 residues long. CDR1 is SGHRS and CDR2 is YFSETQ in the germline V gene. V was pared by 1 base and J by 4 bases, with 11 bases between.

CDR3 in amino acids: CASSPGVAAYYNEQFF. The CDR3 DNA reads TGTGCCAGCAGCCCCGGTGTAGCGGCATACTACAATGAGCAGTTCTTC. The chain uses TRBV5-5 and TRBJ2-1, with a tentative D call TRBD2 (6 bases). The V end lost 4 bases, the J end lost 3 bases, and 17 bases lay between the germline ends. Germline CDR1 SGHKS, CDR2 YYEKEE (reference sequence). The CDR3 has 16 amino acids.

This clonotype showed up many times. The rearrangement joins TRBV20-1 to TRBJ2-3; D might be TRBD2 (6 bases). Germline V gene sequence: CDR1 DFQATT, CDR2 SNEGSKA (reference sequence). The CDR3 is 14 residues long. The V end was cut by 4 bases, the J end by 0 bases, with 11 bases between. The CDR3 sequence: CSATGTLSTDTQYF. CDR3 coding DNA: TGCAGTGCTACAGGGACTCTTAGCACAGATACGCAGTATTTT.

The chain combines TRBV24-1 with TRBJ2-1; D remains unclear. This CDR3 is built from 13 residues. Per the germline V gene, CDR1 is KGHDR and CDR2 is SFDVKD. Trimming shortened V by 3 bases and J by 14 bases, and 16 bases separated the two germline ends. CDR3 in DNA: TGTGCCACCAGTGATCCCCCTGGACGAACCGAGTTCTTC. Translated: CATSDPPGRTEFF.

This clonotype was picked up many times. The chain is built from TRBV6-5 and TRBJ2-7; D not certain. The CDR3 contains 14 residues. Trimming took off 2 bases at V and 4 bases at J, with 12 bases between the two ends. Germline V lookup: CDR1 MNHEY, CDR2 SVGAGI. Here the CDR3 reads CASSYGLARYEQYF. The CDR3 DNA sequence: TGTGCCAGCAGTTACGGCTTGGCGCGTTACGAGCAGTACTTC.

The CDR3 reads CASSLGGIEQPQHF. CDR3 bases: TGTGCCAGCAGTTTGGGGGGAATAGAGCAGCCCCAGCATTTT. The rearrangement uses TRBV12-3 or TRBV12-4 and TRBJ1-5; tentative D call: TRBD1 (5 bases). The CDR3 consists of 14 residues. V was pared by 3 bases and J by 7 bases, with 13 bases between.

This clonotype has only a few counts. The chain has TRBV7-2 and TRBJ2-3; 15 bases line up with TRBD2. This CDR3 is built from 19 residues. The J segment lost 7 bases and the V segment lost 5 bases, leaving 16 bases of the junction unmatched. Germline CDR1 SGHTA, CDR2 FQGNSA. CDR3 DNA sequence: TGTGCCAGCAGCCCCTTCTACCCCGGGACTAGCGGGAGGACGAATACGCAGTATTTT. Its protein is CASSPFYPGTSGRTNTQYF.

To note about this clonotype: The junction departs from germline at one end; a sequencing error may be responsible. The gene calls are TRBV6-5 and TRBJ2-1, with 7 positions matching TRBD2. The CDR3 covers 16 residues. Per the germline V gene, CDR1 is MNHEY and CDR2 is SVGAGI. The CDR3 protein is CASSYFGTTSHNEQFF. In DNA, the CDR3 is TGTGCCAGCAGTTACTTCGGGACTACCTCCCACAATGAGCAGTTCTTC.

The chain links TRBV4-3 to TRBJ1-5, with D uncertain. The CDR3 runs to 17 residues. Germline V gene data show CDR1 as LGHNA and CDR2 as YSLEER. V was shortened by 0 bases and J by 1 base, with 13 bases between the two germline ends. The chain's CDR3 is CASSQDPVAFSNQPQHF. The CDR3 region has the DNA TGCGCCAGCAGCCAAGATCCCGTGGCGTTCAGCAATCAGCCCCAGCATTTT.

The chain combines TRBV5-1 with TRBJ1-2; 7 bases match TRBD1. J was trimmed by 2 bases and V by 7 bases; bases with no gene match: 2. Germline-derived CDR1 and CDR2 are SGHRS and YFSETQ. This CDR3 spans 12 amino acids. The CDR3: CASPGQNYGYTF. The CDR3 nucleotides are TGCGCCAGCCCGGGACAGAACTATGGCTACACCTTC.

Of note for this clonotype: A read error is possible here, since a much larger clone lies one base away. The rearrangement links TRBV15 to TRBJ1-5; TRBD1 matches 9 bases. After removal of 4 bases from V and 6 bases from J, the junction contained 10 bases not matched to a gene. CDR1 is LNHNV, CDR2 YYDKDF, per germline (reference sequence). This CDR3 has 16 residues. CDR3 coding DNA: TGTGCCACCAGCACCCGGGACAGGGTCGTAGGTCAGCCCCAGCATTTT. Its protein is CATSTRDRVVGQPQHF.

The J gene is TRBJ2-5, the V gene TRBV7-2, with unresolved D. From germline, CDR1 is SGHTA and CDR2 FQGNSA. The CDR3 extends over 13 amino acids. Trimming took off 4 bases at V and 5 bases at J, with 11 bases between the two ends. CDR3 loop: CASSSELRETQYF. The CDR3 DNA reads as TGTGCCAGCAGCTCAGAACTCAGGGAGACCCAGTACTTC.

The chain has TRBV4-1 and TRBJ2-6, with D uncertain. Trimming took 3 bases from V and 0 from J, leaving 12 bases between them. Germline loops: CDR1 MGHRA, CDR2 YSYEKL. CDR3 length: 17 amino acids. CDR3 protein: CASSHLWSISGANVLTF. Here the CDR3 DNA reads TGCGCCAGCAGCCACCTTTGGTCAATCTCTGGGGCCAACGTCCTGACTTTC.

This clonotype was counted many times. The chain uses TRBV3-1 and TRBJ1-1, with no clear D. Deletions cut 1 base from V and 6 bases from J, with 3 bases between. The germline gives CDR1 LGHDT, CDR2 YNNKEL (reference sequence). This CDR3 region has 11 residues. In nucleotides, the CDR3 is TGTGCCAGCAGCCAAGGTCCTGAAGCTTTCTTT. Protein: CASSQGPEAFF.

Many counts were recorded for this clonotype. The chain couples TRBV7-2 to TRBJ2-3; 7 bases map to TRBD1. Germline CDR1 reads SGHTA; CDR2 reads FQGNSA. The CDR3 totals 15 residues. J gave up 1 base and V 4 bases, and 5 bases lay outside the gene matches. CDR3 in DNA: TGTGCCAGCAGCTACCGGGACAGCGGCACAGATACGCAGTATTTT. Translation gives CASSYRDSGTDTQYF.

This rearrangement joins TRBV19 to TRBJ2-3, with a tentative D call TRBD2 (6 bases). This CDR3 is 15 amino acids long. Per the germline V gene, CDR1 is LNHDA and CDR2 is SQIVND (reference sequence). V was cut by 9 bases and J by 1 base, with 17 bases left in between. CDR3 nucleotide sequence: TGTGCCAGCAACCTGGCGGGGAGCGGCACAGATACGCAGTATTTT. Its translation is CASNLAGSGTDTQYF.